A single sample is the source of the 21 T cell receptor beta chains below, sequenced in a study of T-cell memory formation after mild COVID-19. Each CDR3 protein gets one entry after TCRdb re-called the 5' RACE reads with MiXCR. The sample carries around 440,000 distinct CDR3 sequences, around a sixth recorded once. The sequenced material came from PBMCs or a T cell subset sorted from them (not recorded which). The source is an adult woman who had mild COVID-19 (a few samples of this study predate the infection). Cell type and time point are not known.

The gene calls are TRBV5-6 and TRBJ1-2; no clear D gene. Germline V gene lookup returns CDR1 SGHDT and CDR2 YYEEEE. The V end lost 1 base, the J end lost 3 bases, and 16 bases lay between the germline ends. The CDR3 is 16 amino acids. The CDR3 is CASSLSVPQSDYGYTF. DNA for the CDR3: TGTGCCAGCAGCTTGAGTGTTCCCCAATCGGACTATGGCTACACCTTC.

The sample holds many counts of this clonotype. V usage is TRBV3-1 and J usage is TRBJ2-7, with D possibly matching TRBD1 (6 bases). V lost 4 bases to trimming and J lost 6 bases, with 10 bases between them. The germline CDR1 and CDR2 sequences are LGHDT and YNNKEL (reference sequence). The CDR3 totals 12 residues. The CDR3 coding sequence is TGTGCCAGCAGCCGAGGGGGAGTCGAGCAGTACTTC. Translated: CASSRGGVEQYF.

The chain carries TRBV19 and TRBJ2-5, with 10 bases identical to TRBD1. Germline lookup yields CDR1 LNHDA and CDR2 SQIVND (reference sequence). CDR3 length: 18 residues. The J segment lost 5 bases and the V segment lost 4 bases, leaving 16 bases of the junction unmatched. In DNA, the CDR3 is TGTGCCAGTAGTACCCGAGACCCCGACAGGGGGCGCTTGGAGACCCAGTACTTC. Translation gives CASSTRDPDRGRLETQYF.

This sequence joins TRBV18 and TRBJ1-1; tentatively, D is TRBD1 (6 bases). The V gene's germline CDR1 is KGHSH and CDR2 LQKENI. V lost 3 bases and J 1 base, leaving 15 bases between the germline ends. The CDR3 sequence is 16 residues long. For the CDR3, the DNA is TGTGCCAGCTCACCCAAGACAGGACTCCAGAACACTGAAGCTTTCTTT. The encoded protein is CASSPKTGLQNTEAFF. The entire variable domain, with the rest obtained from reference TRBV18 and TRBJ1-1, is as follows: NAGVMQNPRHLVRRRGQEARLRCSPMKGHSHVYWYRQLPEEGLKFMVYLQKENIIDESGMPKERFSAEFPKEGPSILRIQQVVRGDSAAYFCASSPKTGLQNTEAFFGQGTRLTVV.

There are many counts of this clonotype. The V call is TRBV7-8, the J call TRBJ2-2; a possible D gene is TRBD2 (6 bases). Germline CDR1 reads SGHVS; CDR2 reads FQNEAQ. Trimming removed 5 bases at V and 3 bases at J, with 16 bases between. The CDR3 length is 16 residues. The CDR3 DNA reads as TGTGCCAGCAGCCTACGGGAGCGGTGGGACACCGGGGAGCTGTTTTTT. Translating gives CASSLRERWDTGELFF.

This clonotype showed up just a few times. The gene calls are TRBV19 and TRBJ1-5; D gene unclear. Trimming shortened V by 6 bases and J by 1 base, and 16 bases separated the two germline ends. The germline CDR1 and CDR2 sequences are LNHDA and SQIVND (reference sequence). This CDR3 has 16 amino acids. The CDR3 spells CASRASGVRSNQPQHF. The CDR3 DNA sequence: TGTGCCAGTAGGGCCTCTGGAGTGCGAAGCAATCAGCCCCAGCATTTT.

The sample holds a few counts of this clonotype. This chain links TRBV6-5 with TRBJ2-5; 7 bases align to TRBD2. The CDR3 loop spans 17 amino acids. The V segment lost 2 bases and the J segment 1 base; nucleotides outside the gene matches: 10. CDR1 MNHEY and CDR2 SVGAGI come from the germline V gene. In nucleotides, the CDR3 is TGTGCCAGCAGTTACGACAAGAAGCGGGGAGTCCAAGAGACCCAGTACTTC. Protein sequence: CASSYDKKRGVQETQYF.

This clonotype was observed at least ten times. This rearrangement joins TRBV7-2 to TRBJ2-5; possibly TRBD1 or TRBD2 for D (5 bases each). Germline V lookup: CDR1 SGHTA, CDR2 FQGNSA. V was cut by 3 bases and J by 5 bases, with 13 bases left in between. The CDR3 sequence is 14 residues long. The CDR3 loop reads CASSFTGTRETQYF. The CDR3 DNA follows: TGTGCCAGCAGCTTTACCGGGACCCGGGAGACCCAGTACTTC.

With respect to this clonotype: No conserved phenylalanine or tryptophan ends this CDR3, so it is likely a read error. The V gene is TRBV5-1, the J gene TRBJ1-2; 7 positions match TRBD1. The V gene end was trimmed by 1 base and the J gene end by 5 bases; junction bases not matched to a gene: 2. The CDR3 is 13 residues long. Germline V gene sequence: CDR1 SGHRS, CDR2 YFSETQ. The CDR3 spells CASSLQGDYGYTI. CDR3 coding DNA: TGCGCCAGCAGCTTGCAGGGGGATTATGGCTACACCATC.

This clonotype appeared many times. This chain joins TRBV7-3 and TRBJ2-1; the D gene is possibly TRBD2 (5 bases). Trimming pared 5 bases from V and 3 bases from J, leaving 11 bases between. This CDR3 region has 14 residues. Per germline, CDR1 SGHTA and CDR2 FQGTGA. The CDR3 nucleotides are TGTGCCAGCAGCCTTTCTGGGAGCTACAATGAGCAGTTCTTC. Translation gives CASSLSGSYNEQFF.

The V call is TRBV29-1, the J call TRBJ2-2, with TRBD1 as a possible D gene (6 bases). Trimming cost V 4 bases and J 8 bases, with 14 bases left between them. From germline, CDR1 is SQVTM and CDR2 ANQGSEA. This CDR3 spans 13 amino acids. The CDR3 bases are TGCAGCGTTGCGGTACAGGGCGGGGGGGAGCTGTTTTTT. Protein product: CSVAVQGGGELFF.

This clonotype was counted a few times. The genes are TRBV12-3 or TRBV12-4 and TRBJ2-1; 7 bases fit TRBD1. The junction had 11 bases not matched to a gene; V was cut back by 5 bases and J by 1 base. CDR3 length: 17 residues. CDR3 DNA sequence: TGTGCCAGCAGTACCCCTCGGGGACAGAAATCCTACAATGAGCAGTTCTTC. Translation: CASSTPRGQKSYNEQFF.

There are a few counts of this clonotype. This chain connects TRBV12-3 or TRBV12-4 to TRBJ2-7; 9 bases are a match to TRBD2. Trimming cost V 3 bases and J 7 bases; bases outside gene matches: 7. The CDR3 is made up of 14 amino acids. CDR3 sequence: CASSLRIAGAEQYF. The CDR3 DNA reads as TGTGCCAGCAGTTTGAGGATAGCGGGAGCGGAGCAGTACTTC.

This clonotype was found a few times. The chain is built from TRBV12-3 or TRBV12-4 and TRBJ2-1, with 9 positions matching TRBD1. V gave up 5 bases and J gave up 4 bases; unmatched junction bases: 6. This CDR3 region has 15 residues. The CDR3: CASSEQGAGYNEQFF. In DNA form, the CDR3 reads TGTGCCAGCAGTGAACAGGGGGCTGGGTACAATGAGCAGTTCTTC.

The chain recombines TRBV29-1 with TRBJ2-7; no clear D gene. Trimming shortened V by 0 bases and J by 12 bases, and 12 bases separated the two germline ends. This CDR3 comprises 11 residues. Germline loops: CDR1 SQVTM, CDR2 ANQGSEA. In DNA form, the CDR3 reads TGCAGCGTTGAAGATCATCACGGCGGGTACTTC. This sequence encodes CSVEDHHGGYF.

This clonotype came up a few times. The V call is TRBV2, the J call TRBJ2-7; tentative D call: TRBD1 (6 bases). The V end was cut by 7 bases, the J end by 3 bases, with 13 bases between. The CDR3 has 13 amino acids. CDR1 and CDR2 from the germline V gene are SNHLY and FYNNEI. The CDR3 DNA is TGTGCCAGCACACTGGGACACTTCTACGAGCAGTACTTC. Protein product: CASTLGHFYEQYF.

This clonotype was seen a single time. V and J are TRBV6-6 and TRBJ2-7, with D unresolved. Germline V gives CDR1 MNHNY, CDR2 SVGAGI (reference sequence). The CDR3 is 14 residues long. The ends were cut back, 5 bases at V and 3 bases at J, with 14 bases in the middle. CDR3 protein: CASSNPPGYYEQYF. Written as DNA, the CDR3 is TGTGCCAGCAGTAACCCGCCTGGGTACTACGAGCAGTACTTC.

The sample holds a few counts of this clonotype. The V call is TRBV6-5, the J call TRBJ2-3, with 10 bases fitting TRBD2. The CDR3 covers 15 residues. With V trimmed by 3 bases and J by 4 bases, 4 bases remained unmatched. Germline-derived CDR1 and CDR2 are MNHEY and SVGAGI. Here the CDR3 DNA reads TGTGCCAGCAGTTATAAACTAGCGGGGCCAGATACGCAGTATTTT. It specifies CASSYKLAGPDTQYF.

The chain employs TRBV2 and TRBJ1-5; D unresolved. Germline assignment: CDR1 SNHLY and CDR2 FYNNEI. V was shortened by 5 bases and J by 11 bases, with 19 bases between the two germline ends. This CDR3 is 14 amino acids long. The CDR3, as DNA: TGTGCCAGCAGTTACGCTATCACATCCCTAGCCCAGCATTTT. Protein sequence: CASSYAITSLAQHF.

This clonotype was counted a few times. The chain links TRBV12-3 or TRBV12-4 to TRBJ2-1; D remains ambiguous. The ends were cut back, 6 bases at V and 12 bases at J, with 18 bases in the middle. There are 13 residues in the CDR3. CDR3 bases: TGTGCCAGCAGGACCCCGGGCCTGGCTAGGCAGTTCTTC. As protein: CASRTPGLARQFF.

V gene TRBV6-2 or TRBV6-3 combines with J gene TRBJ2-7; 10 bases line up with TRBD2. The V segment lost 8 bases and the J segment 5 bases; nucleotides outside the gene matches: 9. CDR1 and CDR2 from the germline V gene are MNHEY and SVGEGT. This CDR3 is built from 14 residues. The CDR3 nucleotides are TGTGCCAGCGCCTCTAGCGGGAGAAGCCACGAGCAGTACTTC. It codes for CASASSGRSHEQYF.